This record concerns one T cell receptor beta chain sequence. Antigen: not known. V was pared by 2 bases and J by 3 bases, with 16 bases between. The CDR3 contains 15 residues. Germline-derived CDR1 and CDR2 are DFQATT and SNEGSKA (reference sequence). Investigators excluded patients with uncontrolled infection, other autoimmune disease, pregnancy or lactation. The sample comes from a study of T cells in Graves' hyperthyroidism and ophthalmopathy. Study information: Peripheral blood was taken when the disease was first diagnosed, before any treatment began. Study-wide results and limits: Most clonotypes expanded in the thyroid (above 0.001) were also present in blood. Classification by a 13 V-J model distinguished ophthalmopathy from stable hyperthyroidism.

RNA transcripts served as the template for amplifying TCR beta CDR3 regions. The TCR CDR3 first-round RT-PCR relied on the HTBI primer set. TCRdb re-derived calls from the multiplex PCR reads in MiXCR, one entry per CDR3 protein. The sample has hundreds of thousands of distinct CDR3 sequences; roughly 24% are singletons. The sequence was obtained from a woman under 40 with Graves' ophthalmopathy. This chain uses TRBV20-1 with TRBJ1-1; D perhaps matches TRBD1 (6 bases). Material for sequencing was blood. The CDR3 DNA reads as TGCAGTGCTAGACCCCAAACAGGGCTCGACACTGAAGCTTTCTTT. Translation gives CSARPQTGLDTEAFF.